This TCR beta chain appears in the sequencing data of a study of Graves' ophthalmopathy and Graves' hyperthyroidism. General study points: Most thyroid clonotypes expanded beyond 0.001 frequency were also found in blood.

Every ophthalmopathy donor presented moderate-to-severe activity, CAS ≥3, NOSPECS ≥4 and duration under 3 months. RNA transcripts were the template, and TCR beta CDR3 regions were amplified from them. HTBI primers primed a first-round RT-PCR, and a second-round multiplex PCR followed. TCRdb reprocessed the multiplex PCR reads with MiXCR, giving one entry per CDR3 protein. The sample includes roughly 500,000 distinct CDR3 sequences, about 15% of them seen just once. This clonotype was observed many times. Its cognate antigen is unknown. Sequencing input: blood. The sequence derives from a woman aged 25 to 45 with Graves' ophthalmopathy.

DNA for the CDR3: TGTGCCAGCAGCCAAGGCGGGAGCCCCAACATTCAGTACTTC. Amino acid sequence: CASSQGGSPNIQYF. J is TRBJ2-4 and V is TRBV14; TRBD2 matches 7 bases. Trimming took 1 base from V and 7 from J; bases not matched to a gene: 4. Germline-derived CDR1 and CDR2 are SGHDN and FVKESK. There are 14 residues in the CDR3.